These 11 T cell receptor beta chains were sequenced from one sample in a study of blood T cell repertoires in COVID-19. TCRdb keeps only in-frame clones here, not all; method: immunoSEQ multiplex PCR. This table holds over 90,000 clones, 84% found once. Sequencing was performed on peripheral blood. The receptors were gathered from a man in his forties with active or convalescent COVID-19.

This clone was seen only a few times. The chain carries TRBV27 and TRBJ2-2; 12 bases are a match to TRBD2. The germline V gene has CDR1 MNHEY and CDR2 SMNVEV (reference sequence). V lost 5 bases to trimming and J lost 6 bases; unmatched junction nucleotides: 7. CDR3 size: 16 residues. This CDR3 is CASSTGLAGPSGELFF. The DNA for the CDR3 is TGTGCCAGCAGTACGGGACTAGCGGGTCCGTCCGGGGAGCTGTTTTTT.

The V call is TRBV10-3, the J call TRBJ1-3, with a weak D call TRBD1 (5 bases). CDR3 length equals 15 residues. Germline CDR1 reads ENHRY; CDR2 reads SYGVKD. V was clipped by 3 bases and J by 0 bases, with 9 bases between them. CDR3 sequence: CAISDRASSGNTIYF. CDR3 DNA: TGTGCCATCAGTGACAGGGCCTCCTCTGGAAACACCATATATTTT.

This clone was seen a few times. The chain recombines TRBV29-1 with TRBJ2-1; no clear D. This CDR3 is 13 amino acids long. V was cut by 3 bases and J by 4 bases, with 10 bases left in between. Germline CDR1 and CDR2: SQVTM and ANQGSEA. In DNA, the CDR3 is TGCAGCGTTGAGGAACAGTTATACAATGAGCAGTTCTTC. It is translated as CSVEEQLYNEQFF.

The chain combines TRBV15 with TRBJ1-5; D unclear. This CDR3 is built from 15 residues. The V end lost 0 bases, the J end lost 4 bases, and 10 bases lay between the germline ends. Germline V CDR1 and CDR2: LNHNV, YYDKDF (reference sequence). The CDR3 DNA follows: TGTGCCACCAGCAGAGACTCCGGGGTGAATCAGCCCCAGCATTTT. Its protein product is CATSRDSGVNQPQHF. Looking up the rest from reference TRBV15 and TRBJ1-5 gives the full variable domain: DAMVIQNPRYQVTQFGKPVTLSCSQTLNHNVMYWYQQKSSQAPKLLFHYYDKDFNNEADTPDNFQSRRPNTSFCFLDIRSPGLGDTAMYLCATSRDSGVNQPQHFGDGTRLSIL.

The rearrangement links TRBV7-2 to TRBJ2-7; 8 nucleotides agree with TRBD2. CDR1 and CDR2 (germline): SGHTA, FQGNSA. Unmatched junction bases numbered 11, after V lost 5 bases and J lost 5 bases. The CDR3 contains 15 residues. The CDR3: CASSRAGTSFHEQYF. The DNA for the CDR3 is TGTGCCAGCAGCCGCGCCGGGACTAGTTTCCACGAGCAGTACTTC.

The rearrangement links TRBV6-5 to TRBJ1-4; TRBD1 agrees at 7 bases. The germline gives CDR1 MNHEY, CDR2 SVGAGI. This CDR3 has 15 residues. Trimming took 6 bases from V and 0 from J; bases not matched to a gene: 4. The CDR3 bases are TGTGCCAGCAGATACAGGGGCGCAACTAATGAAAAACTGTTTTTT. The encoded protein is CASRYRGATNEKLFF.

This chain uses TRBV2 with TRBJ2-5, with 7 bases identical to TRBD2. Germline V gene sequence: CDR1 SNHLY, CDR2 FYNNEI. This CDR3 has 15 residues. V was pared by 6 bases and J by 2 bases, with 9 bases of the junction left unmatched. The CDR3 coding sequence is TGTGCCAGCAGCCGAATACGGGGGGTACAAGAGACCCAGTACTTC. Its protein product is CASSRIRGVQETQYF.

In this sample, this clone turned up once. This sequence joins TRBV30 and TRBJ2-3; 7 bases fit TRBD2. Trimming took 2 bases from V and 3 from J; bases not matched to a gene: 14. CDR3 length: 17 residues. Per the germline V gene, CDR1 is GTSNPN and CDR2 is SVGIG (reference sequence). Here the CDR3 reads CAWSPILGREMTDTQYF. CDR3 coding DNA: TGTGCCTGGAGTCCCATACTCGGGCGGGAGATGACAGATACGCAGTATTTT.

The V and J genes are TRBV6-2 or TRBV6-3 and TRBJ2-1, with 10 bases aligning to TRBD2. This CDR3 region has 15 residues. V was pared by 4 bases and J by 4 bases, with 4 bases of the junction left unmatched. CDR1 MNHEY and CDR2 SVGEGT come from the germline V gene. CDR3 DNA: TGTGCCAGCAGTTTTAGCGGGGGGATTTACAATGAGCAGTTCTTC. It codes for CASSFSGGIYNEQFF.

This clone was seen once. The chain carries TRBV7-3 and TRBJ1-1; TRBD1 matches at 7 bases. Germline-derived CDR1 and CDR2 are SGHTA and FQGTGA. Trimming took 7 bases from V and 4 from J; bases not matched to a gene: 6. The CDR3 spans 13 residues. In nucleotides, the CDR3 is TGTGCCAGCAACCAGCAGGGGGGCACTGAAGCTTTCTTT. Translating gives CASNQQGGTEAFF.

The V gene is TRBV5-1, the J gene TRBJ1-3, with TRBD1 identical over 7 bases. Trimming took 0 bases from V and 0 from J; bases not matched to a gene: 9. The CDR3 contains 18 residues. The germline V gene encodes CDR1 SGHRS and CDR2 YFSETQ. CDR3 sequence reads: CASSLEKGAYNSGNTIYF. Here the CDR3 DNA reads TGCGCCAGCAGCTTGGAAAAGGGGGCTTATAACTCTGGAAACACCATATATTTT.